This T cell receptor beta chain was captured by sequencing in a study of shared clonotypes between healthy human individuals. Study-level results: The generation probabilities recorded for non-shared clonotypes fell below those of clonotypes shared by all four donors. The authors sampled blood alone, and tissue repertoires likely differ. The study drew on few donors, limiting represented genetic and exposure-history diversity.

Repertoires were generated with immunoSEQ multiplex PCR, while TCRdb's copy carries only in-frame clones and drops some. The data show 1.5 million to 1.9 million clones, with 95% to 99% seen just once and roughly 0.45% held by the top ten. CDR1 is MNHNS, CDR2 SASEGT, per germline. This CDR3 region has 14 residues. Trimming removed 6 bases from V and 3 bases from J; junction bases left unmatched: 4. Turning to this clone: Its matching antigen is unknown.

Sequenced: naive CD4+ T cells sorted from blood. Subset: CD45RA+ positively selected. This clonotype was sampled from a man aged 25-45 years in good health. V and J are TRBV6-1 and TRBJ2-7; 11 nucleotides agree with TRBD2. CDR3 bases: TGTGCCAGCAGGATCGGGACTAGCGGCTACGAGCAGTACTTC. Translation: CASRIGTSGYEQYF.